The clone carrying this T cell receptor (beta chain) was picked up a small number of times. The antigen is not known. This record belongs to a study of cytomegalovirus exposure and HLA in healthy donors. Findings of the study overall: CMV antigen specificity of three CMV-associated chains was confirmed in vitro.

Libraries were prepared by immunoSEQ multiplex PCR; TCRdb keeps only in-frame clonotypes and omits some of them. Here the sample spans about 180,000 clones, about 83% being singletons. Germline lookup yields CDR1 SEHNR and CDR2 FQNEAQ (reference sequence). This CDR3 has 16 residues. J was trimmed by 3 bases and V by 0 bases; bases with no gene match: 4. What was sequenced was PBMCs. This rearrangement joins TRBV7-9 to TRBJ1-5, with 8 positions matching TRBD1. The clonotype originates from a woman in her 30s in good health and CMV-seronegative. The CDR3 nucleotides are TGTGCCAGCAGCTTAGCTGGACAGGGAGACAATCAGCCCCAGCATTTT. The encoded protein is CASSLAGQGDNQPQHF.